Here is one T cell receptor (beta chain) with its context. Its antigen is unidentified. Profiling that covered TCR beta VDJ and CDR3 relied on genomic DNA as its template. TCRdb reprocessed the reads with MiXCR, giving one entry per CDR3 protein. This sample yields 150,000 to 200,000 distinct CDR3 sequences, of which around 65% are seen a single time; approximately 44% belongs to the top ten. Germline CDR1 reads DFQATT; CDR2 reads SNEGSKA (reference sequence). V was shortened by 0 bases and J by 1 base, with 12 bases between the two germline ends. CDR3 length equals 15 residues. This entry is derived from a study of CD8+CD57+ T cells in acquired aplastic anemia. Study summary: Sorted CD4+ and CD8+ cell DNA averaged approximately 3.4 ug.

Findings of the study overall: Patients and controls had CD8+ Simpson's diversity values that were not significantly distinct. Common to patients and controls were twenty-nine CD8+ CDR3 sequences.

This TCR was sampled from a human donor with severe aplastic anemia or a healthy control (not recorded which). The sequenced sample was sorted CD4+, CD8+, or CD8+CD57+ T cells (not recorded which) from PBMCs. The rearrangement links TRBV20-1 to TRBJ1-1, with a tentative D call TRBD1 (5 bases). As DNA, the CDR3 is TGCAGTGCTAGAGATCCGGTTCAGGGGAACACTGAAGCTTTCTTT. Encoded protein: CSARDPVQGNTEAFF.